This TCR beta chain is from a study of shared clonotypes between healthy human individuals. General observations from the study: The generation probabilities recorded for non-shared clonotypes fell below those of clonotypes shared by all four donors.

The repertoire was sequenced with immunoSEQ multiplex PCR; TCRdb's copy has only in-frame clones and lacks some. This sample yields about 2,200,000 clones, of which under 95% are seen a single time; about 1.8% belongs to the top ten. Terminally differentiated effector memory CD45RA+ cells were excluded from the naive CD8 cells, which were CD45RO-negative and positively selected for CCR7. Trimming took off 0 bases at V and 4 bases at J, with 15 bases between the two ends. The CDR3 consists of 16 residues. Germline V gene data show CDR1 as LGHNA and CDR2 as YNFKEQ. As concerns this clone: The antigen is undetermined.

The clonotype comes from a young man in good health. Some clones in this sample may be carry-over from other donors' samples. The sample taken for sequencing was naive CD8+ T cells from PBMCs. The chain joins TRBV4-2 to TRBJ1-2; possibly TRBD1 for D (5 bases). CDR3 nucleotides: TGTGCCAGCAGCCAAGATTCGGGGACTGCGGCCTATGGCTACACCTTC. As protein: CASSQDSGTAAYGYTF.